Presented here are 25 T cell receptor beta chains from one specimen sequenced in a study of blood T cell repertoires in COVID-19. Profiled with immunoSEQ multiplex PCR; TCRdb holds only in-frame clones, not every one. The data contain nearly 95,000 clones, more than 75% of them singletons. The source material was peripheral blood. These receptors were obtained from a human donor with acute or convalescent COVID-19. The donor label of this sample is uncertain.

As regards this clone: An end of the junction does not agree with germline; a read error may underlie this. The genes are TRBV12-3 or TRBV12-4 and TRBJ1-3, with 11 bases aligning to TRBD1. The CDR3 covers 12 residues. In nucleotides, the CDR3 is TGTGCCAGCAGTGAAACCGGGACAGGGGGGCATTTT. Protein product: CASSETGTGGHF.

The V gene is TRBV5-4, the J gene TRBJ2-2, with TRBD1 matching 7 bases. CDR3 length: 14 residues. Germline CDR1 is SGHNT and CDR2 is YYREEE (reference sequence). The V and J ends lost 1 base and 3 bases, in that order; junction bases with no gene match: 0. The CDR3 coding sequence is TGTGCCAGCAGCTTGACAGGGGACACCGGGGAGCTGTTTTTT. Translation gives CASSLTGDTGELFF.

The rearrangement links TRBV6-2 or TRBV6-3 to TRBJ1-1, with D uncertain. The CDR3 runs to 15 residues. In germline, CDR1 is MNHEY, CDR2 SVGEGT. V lost 4 bases and J lost 10, with 22 bases in between. The DNA of the CDR3 is TGTGCCAGCAGTTCCTCGATAGGAGGCAGGTACGGAGCTTTCTTT. Protein product: CASSSSIGGRYGAFF.

V is TRBV29-1 and J is TRBJ1-1; 7 bases map to TRBD1. J was trimmed by 0 bases and V by 4 bases; bases with no gene match: 5. The CDR3 extends over 14 amino acids. Per the germline V gene, CDR1 is SQVTM and CDR2 is ANQGSEA. CDR3 in amino acids: CSVGTGVVNTEAFF. CDR3 nucleotides: TGCAGCGTTGGAACAGGGGTGGTGAACACTGAAGCTTTCTTT.

This clone turned up a few times. The same CDR3 can be traced to other DNA sequences in this sample. J is TRBJ2-7 and V is TRBV28, with 9 bases matching TRBD1. The germline V gene has CDR1 MDHEN and CDR2 SYDVKM. The CDR3 sequence is 13 residues long. After removal of 5 bases from V and 6 bases from J, the junction contained 5 bases not matched to a gene. CDR3 sequence: CASSPGQGGEQYF. The CDR3 bases are TGTGCCAGCAGTCCGGGACAGGGTGGCGAGCAGTACTTC.

The chain couples TRBV28 to TRBJ1-1; D might be TRBD1 (6 bases). CDR1 MDHEN and CDR2 SYDVKM come from the germline V gene. CDR3 length: 14 amino acids. The germline V and J ends were trimmed by 7 bases and 1 base, with 13 bases remaining between them. The CDR3 coding sequence is TGTGCCAGCACCTCCGGGACACCGAACACTGAAGCTTTCTTT. Translation: CASTSGTPNTEAFF.

The chain couples TRBV14 to TRBJ2-2; D is perhaps TRBD2 (5 bases). The CDR3 covers 13 residues. Germline V CDR1 and CDR2: SGHDN, FVKESK. Trimming shortened V by 3 bases and J by 7 bases, and 9 bases separated the two germline ends. The CDR3 loop is CASSQERFGELFF. In DNA form, the CDR3 reads TGTGCCAGCAGCCAGGAGCGGTTCGGGGAGCTGTTTTTT.

The chain recombines TRBV24-1 with TRBJ1-2; 7 bases agree with TRBD1. CDR1 is KGHDR, CDR2 SFDVKD, per germline. Trimming removed 3 bases from V and 4 bases from J; junction bases left unmatched: 4. The CDR3 totals 14 residues. The CDR3 here is CATSDQGEFYGYTF. The CDR3 DNA follows: TGTGCCACCAGTGATCAGGGGGAATTCTATGGCTACACCTTC.

This chain uses TRBV5-4 with TRBJ2-2; 9 positions agree with TRBD2. This CDR3 is 17 amino acids long. J lost 7 bases, V lost 0 bases, and 10 bases had no gene match. Germline V gene data show CDR1 as SGHNT and CDR2 as YYREEE (reference sequence). The CDR3 reads CASSLGGLAGLGGELFF. The CDR3 region has the DNA TGTGCCAGCAGCTTGGGAGGGCTAGCGGGGCTTGGCGGGGAGCTGTTTTTT.

This chain joins TRBV4-1 and TRBJ1-1, with D tentatively TRBD1 (6 bases). CDR3 length equals 15 residues. Per the germline V gene, CDR1 is MGHRA and CDR2 is YSYEKL. Trimming pared 0 bases from V and 1 base from J, leaving 9 bases between. The CDR3 coding sequence is TGCGCCAGCAGCCAAGATAGGGGGGGGAACACTGAAGCTTTCTTT. Translating it yields CASSQDRGGNTEAFF.

The CDR3 loop reads CASSLAPGQIYEQYF. The CDR3, as DNA: TGTGCCAGCAGTTTAGCCCCGGGACAAATCTACGAGCAGTACTTC. V and J are TRBV27 and TRBJ2-7; TRBD1 might be the D (6 bases). V was trimmed by 2 bases and J by 3 bases, leaving 14 bases between them. This CDR3 is 15 amino acids long. The germline V gene encodes CDR1 MNHEY and CDR2 SMNVEV (reference sequence).

The V gene is TRBV3-1 (or the pseudogene TRBV3-2), the J gene TRBJ2-5, with a possible D match to TRBD2 (7 bases). The CDR3 has 15 amino acids. Looked up from germline, CDR1 is LGHDT and CDR2 is YNNKEL (reference sequence). Trimming took 1 base from V and 5 from J, leaving 14 bases between them. The CDR3 coding sequence is TGTGCCAGCAGCCAAGGAGGGGGGGCCGTGGAGACCCAGTACTTC. This gives the protein CASSQGGGAVETQYF.

The chain is built from TRBV2 and TRBJ1-1; D remains ambiguous. V was shortened by 6 bases and J by 10 bases, with 21 bases between the two germline ends. There are 14 residues in the CDR3. Germline CDR1 SNHLY, CDR2 FYNNEI. CDR3 nucleotides: TGTGCCAGCAGCCCCTCAATACGCGAGCCCGGAGCTTTCTTT. This codes for CASSPSIREPGAFF.

The rearrangement uses TRBV4-3 and TRBJ2-7, with TRBD2 matching 7 bases. The CDR3 runs to 15 residues. The ends lost 4 bases at V and 0 bases at J; junction bases unmatched: 6. Per the germline V gene, CDR1 is LGHNA and CDR2 is YSLEER. CDR3 in DNA: TGCGCCAGCAGCCTTGGGAGGGGTAGCTCCTACGAGCAGTACTTC. It yields the protein CASSLGRGSSYEQYF.

The rearrangement joins TRBV27 to TRBJ1-2; TRBD1 might be the D (6 bases). CDR1 and CDR2 from the germline V gene are MNHEY and SMNVEV (reference sequence). V dropped 5 bases and J dropped 8 bases, with 21 bases sitting between them. The CDR3 is 15 residues long. The CDR3 sequence: CASSEIGGATNGYTF. CDR3 nucleotides: TGTGCCAGCAGTGAAATAGGGGGGGCTACTAACGGCTACACCTTC.

This clone came up once. This chain joins TRBV5-1 and TRBJ2-2, with D possibly TRBD1 on 6 matching bases. CDR3 length equals 12 residues. Germline CDR1 reads SGHRS; CDR2 reads YFSETQ. V was shortened by 6 bases and J by 6 bases, with 9 bases between the two germline ends. The CDR3 loop is CASNRDPGELFF. The CDR3 nucleotides read TGCGCCAGCAACAGGGACCCCGGGGAGCTGTTTTTT.

The CDR3 DNA follows: TGTGCCAGCTCACCACCGGCCAGTGTGGATACGCAGTATTTT. The encoded protein is CASSPPASVDTQYF. This sequence joins TRBV18 and TRBJ2-3; D is uncertain. This CDR3 is built from 14 residues. The germline CDR1 and CDR2 sequences are KGHSH and LQKENI. Between the trimmed V and J ends, which lost 0 bases and 6 bases, there was a span of 10 bases. Full variable domain (remainder filled in from reference TRBV18 and TRBJ2-3): NAGVMQNPRHLVRRRGQEARLRCSPMKGHSHVYWYRQLPEEGLKFMVYLQKENIIDESGMPKERFSAEFPKEGPSILRIQQVVRGDSAAYFCASSPPASVDTQYFGPGTRLTVL.

This clone appeared a single time. The J gene is TRBJ1-1, the V gene TRBV9, with D perhaps TRBD1 (6 bases). Looked up from germline, CDR1 is SGDLS and CDR2 is YYNGEE. V shed 3 bases and J shed 4 bases, with 16 bases lying between them. This CDR3 is 15 amino acids long. The CDR3 DNA reads TGTGCCAGCAGCGCCTCTCTGGGGGCGGGCACTGAAGCTTTCTTT. The encoded protein is CASSASLGAGTEAFF.

This clone is a singleton in its sample. The CDR3 nucleotides read TGTGCCAGCAGTGAAGCGCCAGTTGGGAGATTCGCTGAAGCTTTCTTT. Translated, it gives CASSEAPVGRFAEAFF. The chain carries TRBV2 and TRBJ1-1; D is unclear. The germline gives CDR1 SNHLY, CDR2 FYNNEI. The CDR3 totals 16 residues. With 0 bases removed from V and 6 bases from J, the gap between germline ends came to 17 bases.

The chain recombines TRBV13 with TRBJ2-1, with 11 bases that match TRBD1. Germline V lookup: CDR1 PRHDT, CDR2 FYEKMQ (reference sequence). Losses at the gene ends were 4 bases for V and 9 bases for J; bases not matched to a gene: 5. The CDR3 consists of 14 residues. As DNA, the CDR3 is TGTGCCAGCAGCTCCGGACAGGGGGCAAGTGAGCAGTTCTTC. Translation: CASSSGQGASEQFF. The full variable domain, rest sourced from reference TRBV13 and TRBJ2-1, is AAGVIQSPRHLIKEKRETATLKCYPIPRHDTVYWYQQGPGQDPQFLISFYEKMQSDKGSIPDRFSAQQFSDYHSELNMSSLELGDSALYFCASSSGQGASEQFFGPGTRLTVL.

The chain carries TRBV7-9 and TRBJ1-1; tentatively, D is TRBD1 (5 bases). The CDR3 runs 13 residues. Between the trimmed V and J ends, which lost 3 bases and 4 bases, there was a span of 9 bases. Germline lookup yields CDR1 SEHNR and CDR2 FQNEAQ (reference sequence). The CDR3 region is CASSFPGFTEAFF. In nucleotides, the CDR3 is TGTGCCAGCAGCTTCCCAGGGTTCACTGAAGCTTTCTTT.

This chain links TRBV4-3 with TRBJ1-2; tentative D call: TRBD1 (5 bases). This CDR3 has 16 residues. V lost 0 bases and J 4 bases, leaving 15 bases between the germline ends. Germline assignment: CDR1 LGHNA and CDR2 YSLEER. The CDR3 DNA sequence: TGCGCCAGCAGCCAAGATCTAGACAGTTCCCTCTATGGCTACACCTTC. The encoded protein is CASSQDLDSSLYGYTF.

This clone was picked up one time. The rearrangement uses TRBV7-9 and TRBJ1-1, with D perhaps TRBD1 (5 bases). V gave up 8 bases and J gave up 7 bases, with 23 bases separating them. Germline CDR1 reads SEHNR; CDR2 reads FQNEAQ (reference sequence). CDR3 size: 15 residues. CDR3: CASPGGENLRSEAFF. DNA for the CDR3: TGTGCCAGCCCGGGGGGTGAGAATCTAAGAAGTGAAGCTTTCTTT. The full variable domain, rest sourced from reference TRBV7-9 and TRBJ1-1, is DTGVSQNPRHKITKRGQNVTFRCDPISEHNRLYWYRQTLGQGPEFLTYFQNEAQLEKSRLLSDRFSAERPKGSFSTLEIQRTEQGDSAMYLCASPGGENLRSEAFFGQGTRLTVV.

The V and J genes are TRBV28 and TRBJ1-5, with 7 nucleotides matching TRBD1. The CDR3 runs to 15 residues. The germline gives CDR1 MDHEN, CDR2 SYDVKM. The V and J ends lost 6 bases and 3 bases, in that order; junction bases with no gene match: 8. CDR3 nucleotides: TGTGCCAGCAGACCGGGGACAGTGACCAATCAGCCCCAGCATTTT. Protein: CASRPGTVTNQPQHF.

The chain joins TRBV29-1 to TRBJ2-3; D is possibly TRBD2 (6 bases). Trimming took 3 bases from V and 2 from J, leaving 9 bases between them. The germline gives CDR1 SQVTM, CDR2 ANQGSEA. CDR3 length: 13 residues. In nucleotides, the CDR3 is TGCAGCGTTGACGCGGGGTCCACAGATACGCAGTATTTT. It encodes CSVDAGSTDTQYF.